Following are 5 T cell receptor beta chains from one sample sequenced in a study of blood T cells in healthy people across ages. Together with a sample-barcoded 5' primer, a J-beta primer mix was included in a second PCR lasting about 6 to 11 cycles. Each CDR3 protein gets one entry after TCRdb re-called the 5' RACE reads with MiXCR. Found here are roughly 730,000 distinct CDR3 sequences, 56% of them singletons; the top ten hold around 25%. Sequenced input: blood. These receptors were collected from a man aged 35 to 55 in good health.

This chain uses TRBV4-3 with TRBJ1-1, with 12 bases fitting TRBD1. Looked up from germline, CDR1 is LGHNA and CDR2 is YSLEER. There are 15 residues in the CDR3. V trimming: 0 bases; J trimming: 7 bases; junction bases outside the gene matches: 3. The CDR3: CASSQDRDRGREAFF. The CDR3 DNA sequence: TGCGCCAGCAGCCAAGACCGGGACAGGGGGCGTGAAGCTTTCTTT.

V and J are TRBV20-1 and TRBJ1-1, with unresolved D. V lost 6 bases and J 1 base, leaving 18 bases between the germline ends. Germline V gene lookup returns CDR1 DFQATT and CDR2 SNEGSKA (reference sequence). The CDR3 loop spans 15 amino acids. The CDR3 reads CSATDPYRGNTEAFF. Written as DNA, the CDR3 is TGCAGTGCCACCGACCCGTACCGGGGGAACACTGAAGCTTTCTTT.

This chain connects TRBV7-2 to TRBJ2-5; 10 nucleotides match TRBD2. The CDR3 runs 14 residues. Losses at the gene ends were 8 bases for V and 4 bases for J; bases not matched to a gene: 7. Germline CDR1 is SGHTA and CDR2 is FQGNSA. The CDR3 spells CASRPGLATETQYF. The CDR3 region has the DNA TGTGCCAGCCGCCCGGGACTAGCGACAGAGACCCAGTACTTC.

This sequence joins TRBV15 and TRBJ1-2; possibly TRBD1 for D (5 bases). Germline CDR1 and CDR2: LNHNV and YYDKDF (reference sequence). The CDR3 loop spans 14 amino acids. The V gene lost 2 bases and the J gene lost 8 bases, with 15 bases spanning the gap. The DNA for the CDR3 is TGTGCCACCAGCAGACCCGGCAGGGTGGGGGGCTACACCTTC. It is translated as CATSRPGRVGGYTF.

The gene calls are TRBV6-2 or TRBV6-3 and TRBJ2-7; D perhaps matches TRBD1 (6 bases). The CDR3 loop spans 14 amino acids. CDR1 is MNHEY and CDR2 is SVGEGT in the germline V gene. V was trimmed by 0 bases and J by 6 bases, leaving 12 bases between them. The CDR3, as DNA: TGTGCCAGCAGTTACTCGAGGACAGTGACCGAGCAGTACTTC. Its protein product is CASSYSRTVTEQYF.